A selection of T cell receptor beta chains follows, all from one sample in a study of cytomegalovirus exposure and HLA in healthy donors. This table comes from immunoSEQ multiplex PCR, and its TCRdb copy is limited to in-frame clones, with some not included. The sample includes over 20,000 clones, approximately 70% seen only once; the top ten take about 4.2%. Sequenced sample: PBMCs. These receptors came from a woman in her fifties or sixties in good health and CMV-seronegative. Each CDR3 is given with its conserved first and last residue. Each record gives: V gene, D gene, clone size, J gene, CDR3 protein, CDR3 DNA. A D gene is named only where the DNA matches it firmly. Expanded clones are given a class, and other clones once, few, many or no size at all.

>TRBV5-1|TRBD1|.|TRBJ1-2
CASSGRTGGRGYTF
TGCGCCAGCAGCGGGCGGACAGGGGGGCGAGGCTACACCTTC
>TRBV4-1|.|medium-sized|TRBJ1-5
CASSQERGAKPQHF
TGCGCCAGCAGCCAAGAGCGGGGGGCGAAGCCCCAGCATTTT
>TRBV29-1|.|.|TRBJ1-4
CSVGPGGEKLFF
TGCAGCGTTGGCCCGGGTGGAGAAAAACTGTTTTTT
>TRBV5-6|.|few|TRBJ2-7
CASSLSGQTYEQYF
TGTGCCAGCAGCTTGAGCGGACAGACCTACGAGCAGTACTTC
>TRBV7-9|.|.|TRBJ1-1
CAIWTETNTEAFF
TGTGCCATTTGGACAGAGACGAACACTGAAGCTTTCTTT
>TRBV6-5|TRBD1|.|TRBJ2-1
CASSRDRAEQFF
TGTGCCAGCAGTCGGGACAGGGCGGAGCAGTTCTTC
>TRBV7-9|TRBD2|.|TRBJ2-1
CASSFSGRAANEQFF
TGTGCCAGCAGCTTCAGCGGGAGGGCCGCCAATGAGCAGTTCTTC
>TRBV5-4|TRBD1|.|TRBJ2-5
CASSLQGDRLQETQYF
TGTGCCAGCAGCTTGCAGGGGGACCGATTACAAGAGACCCAGTACTTC
>TRBV9|TRBD2|.|TRBJ2-1
CASTQGREGYNEQFF
TGTGCCAGCACCCAGGGGCGGGAGGGCTACAATGAGCAGTTCTTC
>TRBV15|.|.|TRBJ1-1
CATSRVRGGTEAFF
TGTGCCACCAGCAGAGTTAGGGGGGGTACTGAAGCTTTCTTT
>TRBV7-9|TRBD2|.|TRBJ2-5
CASELVAGGGETQYF
TGTGCCAGCGAGTTGGTAGCGGGAGGCGGAGAGACCCAGTACTTC
>TRBV5-1|.|.|TRBJ1-1
CASSLAGVTEAFF
TGCGCCAGCAGCTTGGCGGGGGTCACTGAAGCTTTCTTT
>TRBV5-1|TRBD1|.|TRBJ2-7
CASSLTGTGRSYEQYF
TGCGCCAGCAGCTTGACTGGGACAGGGCGCTCCTACGAGCAGTACTTC
>TRBV6-6|TRBD1|.|TRBJ2-7
CASTSGGGPYEQYF
TGTGCCAGCACCTCAGGGGGCGGTCCCTACGAGCAGTACTTC
>TRBV7-9|TRBD1|.|TRBJ2-1
CASSTGTGSIEQFF
TGTGCCAGCAGCACCGGGACAGGTTCGATTGAGCAGTTCTTC
>TRBV29-1|TRBD1|.|TRBJ1-5
CSVAEGASQPQHF
TGCAGCGTTGCGGAGGGGGCGAGTCAGCCCCAGCATTTT
>TRBV6-1|TRBD1|.|TRBJ1-2
CASSRDSFPYGYTF
TGTGCCAGCAGTCGGGACAGTTTCCCCTATGGCTACACCTTC
>TRBV28|.|.|TRBJ1-2
CASSWGGQGYGYTF
TGTGCCAGCAGTTGGGGGGGCCAGGGATATGGCTACACCTTC